A single sample gave rise to the 2 T cell receptor beta chains below, sequenced in a study of OX40 agonist ivuxolimab in advanced cancers. The protocol was immunoSEQ multiplex PCR, while the TCRdb copy is restricted to in-frame clones and leaves out a portion. The sample gives fewer than 80,000 clones, about three quarters of which show up once; around 1.6% is in the top ten. Specimen: CD4+ or CD8+ T cells sorted from blood, collected in a trial of the OX40 agonist ivuxolimab. The source is an adult with an advanced solid tumor such as melanoma, head and neck, liver or kidney cancer.

This clone was counted a few times. The genes are TRBV6-6 and TRBJ1-5, with D perhaps matching TRBD1 (6 bases). From germline, CDR1 is MNHNY and CDR2 SVGAGI (reference sequence). This CDR3 is built from 16 residues. The germline V and J ends were trimmed by 7 bases and 3 bases, with 19 bases remaining between them. For the CDR3, the DNA is TGTGCCAGCACCCCGAGGGTAGGGGGGACCAATCAGCCCCAGCATTTT. Its translation: CASTPRVGGTNQPQHF.

The chain couples TRBV27 to TRBJ2-7; 9 bases are shared with TRBD2. The CDR3 extends over 15 amino acids. Germline loops: CDR1 MNHEY, CDR2 SMNVEV (reference sequence). V was pared by 5 bases and J by 2 bases, with 7 bases of the junction left unmatched. The CDR3 here is CASSPRTSVTYEQYF. The CDR3 nucleotides read TGTGCCAGCAGTCCCCGGACTAGCGTAACCTACGAGCAGTACTTC.